This T cell receptor beta chain was profiled in a study of neurological immune-mediated disorders. Looking at the study overall: Multiple sclerosis patients numbering about 34 comprised around 31 relapsing-remitting and 3 secondary progressive patients.

General study points: Patients with HTLV-1-associated myelopathy showed the most TCR clonal expansion. Those with multiple sclerosis showed the least, falling below healthy controls.

V lost 0 bases and J lost 5, with 11 bases in between. This CDR3 is 14 amino acids long. The V gene's germline CDR1 is SGDLS and CDR2 YYNGEE. In TCRdb, the 5' RACE reads were re-called with MiXCR into one record per CDR3 protein. The sample has about 120,000 distinct CDR3 sequences, roughly 3.2% seen once. This clonotype came up many times. Its specificity is unknown. The sample taken for sequencing was PBMCs. This rearrangement joins TRBV9 to TRBJ2-5, with a possible D match to TRBD2 (6 bases). The receptor's source is a young woman with multiple sclerosis. Here the CDR3 reads CASSVGGGMETQYF. The DNA of the CDR3 is TGTGCCAGCAGCGTAGGGGGCGGGATGGAGACCCAGTACTTC.